This T cell receptor beta chain was profiled in a study of shared clonotypes between healthy human individuals (dated by TCRdb to about 2020). Some background on the complete study: Three men and a couple of women, aged 18 to 49 years, made up the cohort. Per donor, three plates each were used for CD4 naive and CD4 memory, two for CD8 naive, and one for CD8 memory. To estimate repertoire size and how much clonotypes are shared between individuals, the study performed deep sequencing of blood TCR repertoires from roughly five healthy adults. Libraries were prepared and TCR repertoires were sequenced by different laboratories using diverse techniques, in order to increase sequencing depth and limit assay-specific biases. Per donor, leukapheresis produced somewhere between about 0.94 and 10 billion PBMCs.

Overall study results and their limits: Sampling was limited to blood, and TCR repertoires in tissue likely differ from TCR repertoires in blood. Incomplete sequencing was indicated by rarefaction of sorted-subset datasets, despite the large sequencing depth. Naive subsets generally had larger estimated clonotype richness than memory subsets did. Higher generation probabilities were observed for clonotypes shared by all four sorted-subset donors than for non-shared clonotypes. Pairwise subsampling led to the expectation that sequencing depth would affect the degree of clonotype sharing among donors. Because the study included only a small number of donors, the genetic and exposure-history diversity represented was limited. Across four donors, around 5.4% of naive CD4, approximately 4% of naive CD8, under 2.5% of memory CD4, and approximately 0.4% of memory CD8 clonotypes were shared.

Using the deep immunoSEQ assay, multiplex PCR amplified TCR CDR3 regions from genomic DNA. For each cell subset, the extracted genomic DNA was distributed evenly across all wells of several immunoSEQ 96-well plates, and each plate served as one replicate. For sorted subsets, roughly 0.2 ug genomic DNA, equal to tens of thousands of T cell genomes, was loaded into each replicate PCR. The purified libraries were quantified using a Qubit 3.0 fluorometer, sized with a Bioanalyzer 2100, and then quantified again using the KAPA Library Quantification kit. Every immunoSEQ 96-well plate was sequenced on a dedicated single-read 150-cycle Illumina NextSeq 550 flow cell. Concerning the study's data processing: Because the immunoSEQ output included only junctional sequences and no quality scores, the filtering could not be the same as the filtering used for full-length reads. To assign V/J genes and CDR3, sequences were annotated using PyIR, a Python wrapper for IgBLAST v1.9, with IMGT germline references. Reads were filtered out if the reads had weak V/J assignments (E-value above 1e-6), no CDR3, stop codons, out-of-frame junctions, or ambiguous translated residues. V3J clonotypes were defined as sequences sharing the same inferred V gene, J gene, and CDR3 amino acid sequence. The percentage overlap between two repertoires was calculated by dividing the number of shared unique clonotypes by the size of the smaller repertoire. Three approaches were used to assess repertoire richness: RTK rarefaction, the Chao1 estimator, and Recon v2.1 estimates of unobserved clonotypes. For all TCRbeta clonotypes obtained by the gDNA method from a few donors, generation probabilities were computed with OLGA. The immuneACCESS repertoire file appears here via TCRdb, limited to in-frame rearrangements. These files lack a portion of the clones; in checked studies, under half of the deficit traces to unresolved V genes, and the cause of the others is not known. That table is the source of V, J and clone size, and D and trimming were worked out from the DNA. This sample gives about 1.1 million clones in total; 70% to 85% of them show up just once. Roughly 0.83% of the sample belongs to the ten largest clones.

The donors were healthy, HIV-negative adults with no recently reported acute infections or vaccinations. All donors were Caucasian adults living in Nashville, Tennessee, USA. CD4+ T cells were enriched through magnetic negative selection, after which naive cells were positively selected on CD45RA and the remaining negative fraction served as the memory subset. Blood was obtained by leukapheresis, after which PBMCs were separated by Ficoll-Histopaque density gradient centrifugation and cryopreserved in liquid nitrogen vapor phase. Analytical flow cytometry was used to check the purity and quantity of each magnetically sorted T cell population. From each sorted fraction, genomic DNA was isolated and quantified by UV absorbance on a Nanodrop 2000c. Counted from cysteine to phenylalanine, this CDR3 has 14 amino acids. Only the CDR3 DNA is retained, 42 bases long and in frame from the first base. V is pruned by 5 bases and J by 5 bases, leaving 7 bases of the junction without a gene match. Based on the germline V gene (reference sequence), the CDR1 and CDR2 sequences are SEHNR and FQNEAQ.

With regard to this clone: Its antigen remains unidentified. It has no much larger one-base neighbor in the sample; base qualities were not kept.

The clonotype was recovered from a man between 18 and 29 years old in good health. Some clones in this sample may be carry-over from other donors' samples. This sequence uses TRBV7-9 and TRBJ1-1, and 8 junctional nucleotides match TRBD1. The sample consisted of memory CD4+ T cells from PBMCs. What this sample's cell subset or site label stands for: CD45RA-negative fraction. The sequenced DNA: TGTGCCAGCAGCACCAGGGGGCGAGGGACTGAAGCTTTCTTT. Translated, it reads CASSTRGRGTEAFF.